The clone carrying this T cell receptor beta chain was recorded at least ten times. TCRdb re-analysed the 5' RACE reads in MiXCR, keeping a single row per CDR3 protein. The sample holds tens of thousands of distinct CDR3 sequences, around 3.4% seen once. Trimming shortened V by 4 bases and J by 2 bases, and 17 bases separated the two germline ends. Germline CDR1 reads MGHRA; CDR2 reads YSYEKL. This CDR3 spans 16 amino acids. This record belongs to a study of T cells after yellow fever vaccination. Study overall: Sorting on CD3, CD45RA, CCR7 and CD95 yielded EM, EMRA, CM and Tscm memory subsets. General observations from the study: Abundant clonotypes from the bulk population could get into FACS-sorted repertoires as contaminants. Most clones from primary vaccination resurfaced after the booster (around 97% CD4, less than 90% CD8).

The rearrangement links TRBV4-1 to TRBJ1-2; tentatively, D is TRBD1 (5 bases). Sequenced material: PBMCs, either bulk or a sorted T-cell subset (CD4+, CD8+, memory, or dextramer-sorted; not recorded which), taken roughly 46 days after the first yellow fever vaccination. The sequence was obtained from a man aged 18-30 years who received the YFV17D yellow fever vaccine. CDR3 loop: CASSRPLGGANYGYTF. For the CDR3, the DNA is TGCGCCAGCAGCCGCCCATTAGGAGGGGCGAACTATGGCTACACCTTC.